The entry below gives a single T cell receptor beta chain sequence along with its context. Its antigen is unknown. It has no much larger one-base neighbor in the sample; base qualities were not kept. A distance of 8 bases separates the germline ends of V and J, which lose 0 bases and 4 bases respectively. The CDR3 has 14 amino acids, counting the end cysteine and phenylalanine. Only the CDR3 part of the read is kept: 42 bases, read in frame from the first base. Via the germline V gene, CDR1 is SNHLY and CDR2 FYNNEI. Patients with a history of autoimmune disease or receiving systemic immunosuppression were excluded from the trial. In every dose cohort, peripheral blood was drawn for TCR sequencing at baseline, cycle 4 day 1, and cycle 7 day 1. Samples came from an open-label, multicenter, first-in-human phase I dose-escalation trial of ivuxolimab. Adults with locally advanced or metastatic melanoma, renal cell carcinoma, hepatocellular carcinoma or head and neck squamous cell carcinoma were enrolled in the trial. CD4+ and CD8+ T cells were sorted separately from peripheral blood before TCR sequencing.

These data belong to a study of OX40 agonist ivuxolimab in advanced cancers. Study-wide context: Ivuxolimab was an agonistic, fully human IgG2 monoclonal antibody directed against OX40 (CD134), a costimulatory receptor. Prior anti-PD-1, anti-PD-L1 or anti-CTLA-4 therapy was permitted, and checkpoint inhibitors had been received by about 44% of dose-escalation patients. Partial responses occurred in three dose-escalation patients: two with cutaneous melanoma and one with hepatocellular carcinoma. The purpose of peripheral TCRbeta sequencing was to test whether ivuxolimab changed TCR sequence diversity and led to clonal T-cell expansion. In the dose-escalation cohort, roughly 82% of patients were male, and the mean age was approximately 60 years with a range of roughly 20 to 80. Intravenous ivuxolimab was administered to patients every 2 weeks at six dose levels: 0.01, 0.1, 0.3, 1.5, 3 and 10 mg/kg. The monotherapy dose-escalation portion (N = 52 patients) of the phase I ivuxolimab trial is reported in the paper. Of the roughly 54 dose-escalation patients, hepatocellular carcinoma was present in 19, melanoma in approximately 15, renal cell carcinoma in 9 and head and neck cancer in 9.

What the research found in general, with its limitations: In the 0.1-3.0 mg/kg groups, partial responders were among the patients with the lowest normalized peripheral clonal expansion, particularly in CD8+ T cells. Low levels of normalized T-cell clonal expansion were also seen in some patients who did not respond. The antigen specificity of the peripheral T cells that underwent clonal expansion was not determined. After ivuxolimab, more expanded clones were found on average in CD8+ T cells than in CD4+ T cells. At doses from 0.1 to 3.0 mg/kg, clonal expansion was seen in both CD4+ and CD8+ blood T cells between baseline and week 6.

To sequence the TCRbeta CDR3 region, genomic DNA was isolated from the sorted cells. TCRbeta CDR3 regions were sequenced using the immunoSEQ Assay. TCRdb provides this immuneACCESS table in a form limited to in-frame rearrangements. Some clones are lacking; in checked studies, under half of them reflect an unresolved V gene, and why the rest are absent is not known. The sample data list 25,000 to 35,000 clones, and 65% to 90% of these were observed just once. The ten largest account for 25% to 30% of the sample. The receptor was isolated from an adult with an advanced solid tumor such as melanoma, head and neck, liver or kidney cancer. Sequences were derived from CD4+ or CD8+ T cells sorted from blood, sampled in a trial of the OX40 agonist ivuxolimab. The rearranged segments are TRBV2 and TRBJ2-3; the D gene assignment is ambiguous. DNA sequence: TGTGCCAGCAGTGAAGCGCGAGGCCCAGATACGCAGTATTTT. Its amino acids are CASSEARGPDTQYF.